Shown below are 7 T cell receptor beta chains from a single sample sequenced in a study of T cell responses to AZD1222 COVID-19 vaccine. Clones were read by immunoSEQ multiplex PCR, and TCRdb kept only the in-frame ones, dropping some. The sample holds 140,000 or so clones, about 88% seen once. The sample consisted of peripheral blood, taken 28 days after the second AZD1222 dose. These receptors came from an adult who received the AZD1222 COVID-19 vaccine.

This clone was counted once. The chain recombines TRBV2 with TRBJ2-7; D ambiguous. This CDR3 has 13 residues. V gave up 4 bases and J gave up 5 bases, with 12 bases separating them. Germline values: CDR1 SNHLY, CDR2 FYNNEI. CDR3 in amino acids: CASSVSPSHEQYF. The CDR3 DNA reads TGTGCCAGCAGTGTTAGTCCGTCCCACGAGCAGTACTTC.

The CDR3 DNA reads as TGTGCCAGCAGCTTTAGCAGCGGGGGGGCCAAAAACATTCAGTACTTC. Its translation is CASSFSSGGAKNIQYF. The V call is TRBV7-2, the J call TRBJ2-4; 9 positions match TRBD2. CDR1 is SGHTA and CDR2 is FQGNSA in the germline V gene. CDR3 length equals 16 residues. The ends lost 3 bases at V and 1 base at J; junction bases unmatched: 4.

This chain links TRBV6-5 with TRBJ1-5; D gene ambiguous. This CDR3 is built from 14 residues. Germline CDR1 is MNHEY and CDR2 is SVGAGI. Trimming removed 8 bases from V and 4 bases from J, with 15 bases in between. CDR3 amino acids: CASHSGFGNQPQHF. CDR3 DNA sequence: TGTGCCAGCCACTCGGGGTTCGGTAATCAGCCCCAGCATTTT.

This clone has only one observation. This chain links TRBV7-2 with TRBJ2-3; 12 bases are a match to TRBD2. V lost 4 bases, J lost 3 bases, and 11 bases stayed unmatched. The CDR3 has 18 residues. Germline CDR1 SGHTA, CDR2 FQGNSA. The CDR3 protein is CASSSPAGGLAGTDTQYF. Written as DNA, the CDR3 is TGTGCCAGCAGCTCACCCGCCGGCGGACTAGCGGGAACAGATACGCAGTATTTT.

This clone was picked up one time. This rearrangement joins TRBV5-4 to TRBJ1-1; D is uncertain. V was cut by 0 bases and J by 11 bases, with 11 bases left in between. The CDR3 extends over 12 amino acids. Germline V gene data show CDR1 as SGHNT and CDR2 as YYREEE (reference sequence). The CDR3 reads CASSLANRLAFF. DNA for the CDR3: TGTGCCAGCAGCTTGGCAAATCGACTTGCTTTCTTT.

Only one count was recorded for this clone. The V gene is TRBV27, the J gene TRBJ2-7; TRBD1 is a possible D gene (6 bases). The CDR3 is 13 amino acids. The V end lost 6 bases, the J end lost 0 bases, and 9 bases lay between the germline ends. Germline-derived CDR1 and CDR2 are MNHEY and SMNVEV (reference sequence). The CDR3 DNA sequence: TGTGCCAGCAGACAGGGTGACTCCTACGAGCAGTACTTC. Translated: CASRQGDSYEQYF.

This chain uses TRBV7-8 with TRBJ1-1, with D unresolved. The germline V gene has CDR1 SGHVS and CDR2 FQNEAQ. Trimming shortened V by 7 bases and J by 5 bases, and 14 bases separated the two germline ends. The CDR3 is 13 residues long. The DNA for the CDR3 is TGTGCCAGCATCCGCGGGTTGGGGACTGAAGCTTTCTTT. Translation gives CASIRGLGTEAFF.